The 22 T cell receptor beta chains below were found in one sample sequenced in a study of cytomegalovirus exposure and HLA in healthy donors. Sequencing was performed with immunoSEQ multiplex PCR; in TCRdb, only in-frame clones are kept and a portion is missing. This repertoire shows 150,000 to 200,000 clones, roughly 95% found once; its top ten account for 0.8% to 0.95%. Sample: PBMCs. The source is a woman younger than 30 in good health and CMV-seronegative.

This CDR3 reads CASSAGTAGNQPQHF. DNA of the CDR3: TGTGCCAGCAGCGCTGGGACAGCTGGCAATCAGCCCCAGCATTTT. The chain uses TRBV5-5 and TRBJ1-5; 7 bases line up with TRBD1. Trimming removed 4 bases from V and 2 bases from J; junction bases left unmatched: 6. Germline CDR1 SGHKS, CDR2 YYEKEE (reference sequence). This CDR3 has 15 residues.

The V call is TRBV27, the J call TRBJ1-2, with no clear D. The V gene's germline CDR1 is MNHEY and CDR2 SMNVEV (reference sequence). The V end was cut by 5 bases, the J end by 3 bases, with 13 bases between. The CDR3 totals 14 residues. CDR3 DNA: TGTGCCAGCAGTCCCACCGAGGGTGACTATGGCTACACCTTC. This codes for CASSPTEGDYGYTF.

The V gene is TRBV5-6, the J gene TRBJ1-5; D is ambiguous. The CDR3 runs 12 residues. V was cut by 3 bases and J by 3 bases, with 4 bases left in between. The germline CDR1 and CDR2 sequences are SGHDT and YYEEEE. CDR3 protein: CASSSNNQPQHF. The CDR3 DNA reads TGTGCCAGCAGCTCAAACAATCAGCCCCAGCATTTT.

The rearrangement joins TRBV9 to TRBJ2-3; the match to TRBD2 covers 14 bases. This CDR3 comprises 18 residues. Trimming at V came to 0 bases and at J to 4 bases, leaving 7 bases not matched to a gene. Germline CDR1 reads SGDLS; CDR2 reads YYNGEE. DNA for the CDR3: TGTGCCAGCAGCGTAGCCCTGACTAGCGGGGGGGCCGCAGATACGCAGTATTTT. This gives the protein CASSVALTSGGAADTQYF.

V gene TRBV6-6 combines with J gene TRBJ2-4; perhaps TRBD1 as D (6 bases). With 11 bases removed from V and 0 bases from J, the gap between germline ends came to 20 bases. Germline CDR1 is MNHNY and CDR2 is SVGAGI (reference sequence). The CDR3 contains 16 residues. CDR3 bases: TGTGCCGGATCGTCTACAGGGCTACTAGCCAAAAACATTCAGTACTTC. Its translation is CAGSSTGLLAKNIQYF.

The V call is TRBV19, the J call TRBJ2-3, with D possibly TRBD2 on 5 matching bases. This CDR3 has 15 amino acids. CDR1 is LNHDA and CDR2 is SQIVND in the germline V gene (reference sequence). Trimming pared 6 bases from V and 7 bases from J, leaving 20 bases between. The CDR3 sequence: CASRPGISSDNTQYF. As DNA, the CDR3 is TGTGCCAGTAGGCCGGGGATCTCATCTGACAATACGCAGTATTTT.

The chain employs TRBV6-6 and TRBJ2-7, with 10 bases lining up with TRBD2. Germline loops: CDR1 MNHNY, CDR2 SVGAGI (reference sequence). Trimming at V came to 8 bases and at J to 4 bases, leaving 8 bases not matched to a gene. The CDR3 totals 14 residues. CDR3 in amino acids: CASSERGGWYEQYF. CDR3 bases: TGTGCCAGCTCGGAGCGGGGGGGCTGGTACGAGCAGTACTTC.

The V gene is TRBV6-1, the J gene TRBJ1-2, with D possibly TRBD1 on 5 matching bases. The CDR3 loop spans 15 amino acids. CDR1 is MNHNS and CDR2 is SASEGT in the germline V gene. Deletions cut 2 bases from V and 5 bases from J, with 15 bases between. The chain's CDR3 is CASSETPDTRYGYTF. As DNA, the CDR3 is TGTGCCAGCAGTGAAACCCCGGACACCCGATATGGCTACACCTTC.

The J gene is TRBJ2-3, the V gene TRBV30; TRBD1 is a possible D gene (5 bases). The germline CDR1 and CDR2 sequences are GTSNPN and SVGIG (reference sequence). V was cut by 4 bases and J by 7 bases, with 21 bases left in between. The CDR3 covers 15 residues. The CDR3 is CAWTNQGFSVNTQYF. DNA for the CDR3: TGTGCCTGGACCAATCAGGGATTTTCGGTCAATACGCAGTATTTT.

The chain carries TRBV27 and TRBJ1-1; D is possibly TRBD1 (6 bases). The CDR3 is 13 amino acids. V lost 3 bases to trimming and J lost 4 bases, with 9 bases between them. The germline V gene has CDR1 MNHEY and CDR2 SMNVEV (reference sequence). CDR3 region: CASSLQGLTEAFF. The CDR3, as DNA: TGTGCCAGCAGTTTGCAGGGGCTCACTGAAGCTTTCTTT.

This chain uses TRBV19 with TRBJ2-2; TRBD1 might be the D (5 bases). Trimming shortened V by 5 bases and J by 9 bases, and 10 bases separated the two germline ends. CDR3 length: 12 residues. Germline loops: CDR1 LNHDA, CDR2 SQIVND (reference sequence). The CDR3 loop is CASSAQVRELFF. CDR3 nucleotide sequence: TGTGCCAGTAGTGCACAGGTTCGGGAGCTGTTTTTT. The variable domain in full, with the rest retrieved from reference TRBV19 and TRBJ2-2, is DGGITQSPKYLFRKEGQNVTLSCEQNLNHDAMYWYRQDPGQGLRLIYYSQIVNDFQKGDIAEGYSVSREKKESFPLTVTSAQKNPTAFYLCASSAQVRELFFGEGSRLTVL.

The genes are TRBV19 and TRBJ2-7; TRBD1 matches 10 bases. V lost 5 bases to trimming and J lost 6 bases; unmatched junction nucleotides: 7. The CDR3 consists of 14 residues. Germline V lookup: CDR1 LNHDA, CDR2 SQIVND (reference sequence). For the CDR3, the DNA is TGTGCCAGTAGTCCCCCGGGACAGGGGCGCGAGCAGTACTTC. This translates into CASSPPGQGREQYF.

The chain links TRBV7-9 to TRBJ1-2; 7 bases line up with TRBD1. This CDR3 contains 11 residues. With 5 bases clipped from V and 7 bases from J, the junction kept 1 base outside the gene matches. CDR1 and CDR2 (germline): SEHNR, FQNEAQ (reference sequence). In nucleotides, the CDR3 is TGTGCCAGCAGCCGACAGGGTGGCTACACCTTC. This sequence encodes CASSRQGGYTF. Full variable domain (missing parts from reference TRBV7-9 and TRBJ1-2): DTGVSQNPRHKITKRGQNVTFRCDPISEHNRLYWYRQTLGQGPEFLTYFQNEAQLEKSRLLSDRFSAERPKGSFSTLEIQRTEQGDSAMYLCASSRQGGYTFGSGTRLTVV.

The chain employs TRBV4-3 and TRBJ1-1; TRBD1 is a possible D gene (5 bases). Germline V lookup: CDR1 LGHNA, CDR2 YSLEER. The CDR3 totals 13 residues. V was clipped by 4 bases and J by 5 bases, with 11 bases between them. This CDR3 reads CASSLRRGTEAFF. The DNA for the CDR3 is TGCGCCAGCAGCCTACGAAGGGGAACTGAAGCTTTCTTT.

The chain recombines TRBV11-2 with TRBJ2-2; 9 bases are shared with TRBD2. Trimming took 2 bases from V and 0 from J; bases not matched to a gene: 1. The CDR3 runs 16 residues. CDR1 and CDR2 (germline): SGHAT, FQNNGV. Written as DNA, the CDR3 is TGTGCCAGCAGCTTACGCGGGGGGGCGAACACCGGGGAGCTGTTTTTT. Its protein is CASSLRGGANTGELFF.

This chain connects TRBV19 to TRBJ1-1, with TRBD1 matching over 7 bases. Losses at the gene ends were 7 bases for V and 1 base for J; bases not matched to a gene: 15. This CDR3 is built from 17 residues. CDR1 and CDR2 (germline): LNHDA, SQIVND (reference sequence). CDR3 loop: CASMSLRDSQPNTEAFF. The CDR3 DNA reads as TGTGCCAGTATGTCGCTACGGGACAGCCAACCGAACACTGAAGCTTTCTTT. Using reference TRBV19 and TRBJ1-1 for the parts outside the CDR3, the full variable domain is DGGITQSPKYLFRKEGQNVTLSCEQNLNHDAMYWYRQDPGQGLRLIYYSQIVNDFQKGDIAEGYSVSREKKESFPLTVTSAQKNPTAFYLCASMSLRDSQPNTEAFFGQGTRLTVV.

The CDR3 sequence is CAVPRLAGGSDTQYF. The CDR3 nucleotides read TGTGCCGTACCGCGACTGGCGGGGGGGTCAGATACGCAGTATTTT. The chain carries TRBV5-4 and TRBJ2-3; TRBD2 aligns across 9 bases. The CDR3 length is 15 residues. The junction had 13 bases not matched to a gene; V was cut back by 10 bases and J by 4 bases. The V gene's germline CDR1 is SGHNT and CDR2 YYREEE (reference sequence).

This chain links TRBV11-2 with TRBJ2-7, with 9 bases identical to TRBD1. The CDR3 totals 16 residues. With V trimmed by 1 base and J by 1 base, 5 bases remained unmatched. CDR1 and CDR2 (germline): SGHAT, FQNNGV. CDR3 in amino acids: CASSLGDRGVSYEQYF. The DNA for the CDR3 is TGTGCCAGCAGCTTAGGCGACAGGGGGGTTTCCTACGAGCAGTACTTC. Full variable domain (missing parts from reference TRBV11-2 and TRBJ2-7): EAGVAQSPRYKIIEKRQSVAFWCNPISGHATLYWYQQILGQGPKLLIQFQNNGVVDDSQLPKDRFSAERLKGVDSTLKIQPAKLEDSAVYLCASSLGDRGVSYEQYFGPGTRLTVT.

The CDR3 here is CASSQGSGTGYYEQYF. The CDR3 coding sequence is TGCGCCAGCAGCCAAGGGAGCGGGACAGGGTACTACGAGCAGTACTTC. V is TRBV4-3 and J is TRBJ2-7, with 9 bases matching TRBD1. Germline V lookup: CDR1 LGHNA, CDR2 YSLEER. The CDR3 is made up of 16 amino acids. J gave up 3 bases and V 1 base, and 7 bases lay outside the gene matches.

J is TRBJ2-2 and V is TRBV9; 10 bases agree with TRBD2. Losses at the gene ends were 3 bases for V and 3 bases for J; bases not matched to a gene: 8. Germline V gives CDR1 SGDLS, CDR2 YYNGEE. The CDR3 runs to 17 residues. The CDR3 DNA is TGTGCCAGCAGCGCGATTACTAGCGGGGACTACACCGGGGAGCTGTTTTTT. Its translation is CASSAITSGDYTGELFF.

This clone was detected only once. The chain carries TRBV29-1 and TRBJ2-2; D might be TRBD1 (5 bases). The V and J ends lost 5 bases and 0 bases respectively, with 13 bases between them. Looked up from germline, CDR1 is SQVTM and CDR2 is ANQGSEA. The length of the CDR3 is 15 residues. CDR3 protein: CSVPSRASNTGELFF. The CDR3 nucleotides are TGCAGCGTTCCCAGCAGGGCTTCGAACACCGGGGAGCTGTTTTTT.

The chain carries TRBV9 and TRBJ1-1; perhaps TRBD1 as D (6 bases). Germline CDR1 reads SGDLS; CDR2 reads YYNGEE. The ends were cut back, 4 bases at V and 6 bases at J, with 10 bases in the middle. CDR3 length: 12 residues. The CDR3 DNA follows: TGTGCCAGCAGCAACAGGGATGCTGAAGCTTTCTTT. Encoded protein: CASSNRDAEAFF.